Below are 27 T cell receptor beta chains sequenced from a single sample in a study of post-analysis software for immune sequencing data. Overall study results and limits: In patients, about 5 TRBV segments were more frequent than in controls, with TRBV5-6, TRBV5-1 and TRBV20-1 among them.

Their specific antigens are unknown. Included in the TCR beta cDNA libraries were unique molecular identifiers. TCRdb analysed the PCR reads with MiXCR anew, one entry per CDR3 protein. The top ten clones hold 11% of a sample with hundreds of thousands of distinct CDR3 sequences, more than 50% of them seen once. The sequencing sample was made of blood. These receptors were collected from a girl aged 2 to 9 with multiple sclerosis.

This clonotype was picked up a small number of times. The gene calls are TRBV5-4 and TRBJ2-1; TRBD1 matches at 9 bases. The J segment lost 8 bases and the V segment lost 0 bases, leaving 9 bases of the junction unmatched. The CDR3 consists of 16 residues. In germline, CDR1 is SGHNT, CDR2 YYREEE (reference sequence). CDR3: CASSLVGTGSFDEQFF. CDR3 sequence (DNA): TGTGCCAGCAGCTTGGTTGGGACAGGGTCTTTCGATGAGCAGTTCTTC.

This clonotype was counted only a few times. This CDR3 is CSLGVAVPYEQYF. The DNA for the CDR3 is TGCAGCCTCGGGGTCGCTGTTCCCTACGAGCAGTACTTC. The V and J genes are TRBV29-1 and TRBJ2-7; a weak D match, TRBD2 (5 bases). Germline V CDR1 and CDR2: SQVTM, ANQGSEA. The CDR3 has 13 residues. Between the trimmed V and J ends, which lost 8 bases and 2 bases, there was a span of 16 bases.

V usage is TRBV2 and J usage is TRBJ2-1; 9 bases are a match to TRBD2. V trimming: 9 bases; J trimming: 9 bases; junction bases outside the gene matches: 12. The CDR3 sequence is 14 residues long. CDR1 and CDR2 from the germline V gene are SNHLY and FYNNEI. For the CDR3, the DNA is TGTGCCAGTGCCGGGACTAGCAGGTCTAGTGAGCAGTTCTTC. It specifies CASAGTSRSSEQFF. Supplemented by reference TRBV2 and TRBJ2-1, the full variable domain reads EPEVTQTPSHQVTQMGQEVILRCVPISNHLYFYWYRQILGQKVEFLVSFYNNEISEKSEIFDDQFSVERPDGSNFTLKIRSTKLEDSAMYFCASAGTSRSSEQFFGPGTRLTVL.

This clonotype was seen only a few times. V is TRBV29-1 and J is TRBJ2-5; 9 bases agree with TRBD2. CDR1 is SQVTM and CDR2 is ANQGSEA in the germline V gene. The CDR3 consists of 12 residues. Germline trimming cut 7 bases from V and 3 bases from J; bases unmatched to any gene: 3. DNA for the CDR3: TGCAGCGGCGCGGGGGGGGAAGAGACCCAGTACTTC. As protein: CSGAGGEETQYF.

The chain links TRBV5-6 to TRBJ2-1, with 9 bases fitting TRBD2. This CDR3 has 16 amino acids. Germline V CDR1 and CDR2: SGHDT, YYEEEE. With V trimmed by 4 bases and J by 4 bases, 9 bases remained unmatched. In nucleotides, the CDR3 is TGTGCCAGCAGCCCGGTTTTAGCGGGAGCATACAATGAGCAGTTCTTC. It specifies CASSPVLAGAYNEQFF.

The chain links TRBV29-1 to TRBJ1-2; D may be TRBD1 (6 bases). The germline gives CDR1 SQVTM, CDR2 ANQGSEA. Trimming cost V 7 bases and J 2 bases, with 17 bases left between them. The CDR3 length is 14 residues. The CDR3 DNA reads as TGCAGCGCCCAGGGGTCCTTTCCCAACTATGGCTACACCTTC. Its protein product is CSAQGSFPNYGYTF.

The chain links TRBV7-9 to TRBJ1-5; TRBD1 agrees at 7 bases. Losses at the gene ends were 5 bases for V and 2 bases for J; bases not matched to a gene: 18. The germline V gene encodes CDR1 SEHNR and CDR2 FQNEAQ (reference sequence). The CDR3 sequence is 19 residues long. The CDR3 bases are TGTGCCAGCAGCCTATGGACCGGGACAGCTCCGAGGGGCAATCAGCCCCAGCATTTT. It codes for CASSLWTGTAPRGNQPQHF.

The chain links TRBV7-9 to TRBJ1-2; no firm D call. The ends were cut back, 5 bases at V and 12 bases at J, with 19 bases in the middle. The CDR3 contains 13 residues. CDR1 is SEHNR and CDR2 is FQNEAQ in the germline V gene (reference sequence). The CDR3 nucleotides read TGTGCCAGCAGCCCACCCCCTGCGGTGGCTAACACCTTC. Protein: CASSPPPAVANTF. Based on the CDR3 plus reference TRBV7-9 and TRBJ1-2, the full variable domain is DTGVSQNPRHKITKRGQNVTFRCDPISEHNRLYWYRQTLGQGPEFLTYFQNEAQLEKSRLLSDRFSAERPKGSFSTLEIQRTEQGDSAMYLCASSPPPAVANTFGSGTRLTVV.

The gene calls are TRBV7-9 and TRBJ1-5, with a weak D call TRBD1 (6 bases). CDR1 is SEHNR, CDR2 FQNEAQ, per germline (reference sequence). The V end lost 4 bases, the J end lost 7 bases, and 17 bases lay between the germline ends. The CDR3 runs 15 residues. The DNA for the CDR3 is TGTGCCAGCAGCTCTCACGGGGGGCGGGAACAGCCCCAGCATTTT. Its translation: CASSSHGGREQPQHF.

This clonotype was detected a few times. The J gene is TRBJ1-2, the V gene TRBV12-3 or TRBV12-4; D unclear. The CDR3 consists of 12 residues. V shed 3 bases and J shed 7 bases, with 9 bases lying between them. The CDR3 loop reads CASSFRKGGYTF. CDR3 in DNA: TGTGCCAGCAGTTTTCGGAAGGGTGGCTACACCTTC.

A single count supports this clonotype. This chain uses TRBV20-1 with TRBJ2-1; D is unresolved. From germline, CDR1 is DFQATT and CDR2 SNEGSKA (reference sequence). This CDR3 has 12 residues. The V end lost 0 bases, the J end lost 12 bases, and 12 bases lay between the germline ends. This CDR3 reads CSARDRRALQFF. The CDR3 DNA follows: TGCAGTGCTAGAGATCGAAGGGCGTTGCAGTTCTTC.

This sequence joins TRBV11-1 and TRBJ2-1, with D unresolved. V was cut by 6 bases and J by 2 bases, with 8 bases left in between. This CDR3 comprises 13 residues. Germline-derived CDR1 and CDR2 are SGHAT and FQDESV (reference sequence). The CDR3 here is CASRESAYNEQFF. CDR3 nucleotides: TGTGCCAGCAGGGAGTCTGCCTACAATGAGCAGTTCTTC.

V usage is TRBV12-3 or TRBV12-4 and J usage is TRBJ1-2, with 8 bases fitting TRBD1. Germline trimming cut 4 bases from V and 4 bases from J; bases unmatched to any gene: 5. The CDR3 totals 14 residues. CDR3 DNA: TGTGCCAGCAGTTGGACAGGGCAACCCTATGGCTACACCTTC. This encodes CASSWTGQPYGYTF.

The V gene is TRBV15, the J gene TRBJ2-1; TRBD2 aligns across 11 bases. With 3 bases clipped from V and 11 bases from J, the junction kept 3 bases outside the gene matches. This CDR3 spans 13 amino acids. Germline CDR1 reads LNHNV; CDR2 reads YYDKDF (reference sequence). The CDR3 is CATSSGLAGQQFF. The CDR3 DNA is TGTGCCACCAGCAGCGGACTAGCGGGTCAGCAGTTCTTC.

CDR3 sequence reads: CASSLRTSGRENIQYF. The CDR3 DNA reads TGTGCCAGCAGTTTACGGACTAGCGGGAGGGAGAACATTCAGTACTTC. The chain couples TRBV12-3 or TRBV12-4 to TRBJ2-4; 15 nucleotides agree with TRBD2. V shed 2 bases and J 7 bases; nucleotides not matched to a gene: 3. The CDR3 has 16 amino acids.

V and J are TRBV11-2 and TRBJ2-5, with D unresolved. CDR3 length: 15 amino acids. Per germline, CDR1 SGHAT and CDR2 FQNNGV. V dropped 5 bases and J dropped 10 bases, with 23 bases sitting between them. The CDR3 loop is CASSLRVRRLEDQYF. CDR3 nucleotide sequence: TGTGCCAGCAGCCTCCGGGTTCGACGGCTGGAAGACCAGTACTTC.

The V call is TRBV20-1, the J call TRBJ2-1; 13 bases line up with TRBD2. The CDR3 is 13 amino acids. The germline gives CDR1 DFQATT, CDR2 SNEGSKA (reference sequence). V was pared by 5 bases and J by 6 bases, with 1 base of the junction left unmatched. The CDR3 sequence: CSAWTSGSNEQFF. The CDR3 nucleotides read TGCAGTGCTTGGACTAGCGGGAGCAATGAGCAGTTCTTC.

The V gene is TRBV5-1, the J gene TRBJ2-1; 7 bases match TRBD2. Losses at the gene ends were 2 bases for V and 0 bases for J; bases not matched to a gene: 5. The germline CDR1 and CDR2 sequences are SGHRS and YFSETQ. This CDR3 comprises 16 residues. CDR3 sequence reads: CASSFSPGGSYNEQFF. The CDR3 DNA reads as TGCGCCAGCAGCTTTAGCCCGGGGGGCTCCTACAATGAGCAGTTCTTC. The full variable domain, completed using reference TRBV5-1 and TRBJ2-1, is KAGVTQTPRYLIKTRGQQVTLSCSPISGHRSVSWYQQTPGQGLQFLFEYFSETQRNKGNFPGRFSGRQFSNSRSEMNVSTLELGDSALYLCASSFSPGGSYNEQFFGPGTRLTVL.

The chain recombines TRBV20-1 with TRBJ1-2; a possible D gene is TRBD1 (5 bases). V gave up 0 bases and J gave up 4 bases, with 15 bases separating them. The CDR3 has 15 residues. The germline CDR1 and CDR2 sequences are DFQATT and SNEGSKA (reference sequence). This CDR3 reads CSARDPQASLYGYTF. The CDR3 DNA reads TGCAGTGCTAGAGATCCACAGGCCAGCCTCTATGGCTACACCTTC.

This chain connects TRBV6-5 to TRBJ2-7; no reliable D call. V lost 0 bases to trimming and J lost 0 bases, with 18 bases between them. The CDR3 spans 18 residues. Germline V gene data show CDR1 as MNHEY and CDR2 as SVGAGI. The CDR3 coding sequence is TGTGCCAGCAGTTACTCAGCGCCGAGCGCGACCGGCTCCTACGAGCAGTACTTC. It encodes CASSYSAPSATGSYEQYF.

This clonotype was seen once. The chain recombines TRBV29-1 with TRBJ2-5; 9 bases line up with TRBD1. In germline, CDR1 is SQVTM, CDR2 ANQGSEA. The CDR3 has 17 residues. The V segment lost 6 bases and the J segment 4 bases; nucleotides outside the gene matches: 18. The CDR3 reads CSVRPVAGTGFGETQYF. The CDR3 nucleotides are TGCAGCGTAAGACCCGTCGCCGGGACAGGGTTTGGAGAGACCCAGTACTTC.

The chain is built from TRBV7-9 and TRBJ1-2; 11 bases line up with TRBD1. CDR3 size: 15 residues. The germline gives CDR1 SEHNR, CDR2 FQNEAQ (reference sequence). J gave up 6 bases and V 6 bases, and 9 bases lay outside the gene matches. The CDR3 protein is CASSLTGQGANGYTF. DNA of the CDR3: TGTGCCAGCAGTCTAACCGGACAGGGGGCGAATGGCTACACCTTC.

The V and J genes are TRBV12-3 or TRBV12-4 and TRBJ2-5; 12 bases agree with TRBD2. The CDR3 sequence is 18 residues long. The V and J ends lost 4 bases and 0 bases, in that order; junction bases with no gene match: 9. CDR3 region: CASSYTGTSGPYQETQYF. Here the CDR3 DNA reads TGTGCCAGCAGTTACACCGGGACTAGCGGGCCGTACCAAGAGACCCAGTACTTC.

In DNA form, the CDR3 reads TGCAGCGTTGAGGGTGGGATCGATGGCTACACCTTC. Residues: CSVEGGIDGYTF. The chain combines TRBV29-1 with TRBJ1-2; D is unclear. The CDR3 is 12 amino acids. Germline V gene data show CDR1 as SQVTM and CDR2 as ANQGSEA. V shed 3 bases and J shed 6 bases, with 11 bases lying between them. Together with reference TRBV29-1 and TRBJ1-2, the CDR3 gives the full variable domain: SAVISQKPSRDICQRGTSLTIQCQVDSQVTMMFWYRQQPGQSLTLIATANQGSEATYESGFVIDKFPISRPNLTFSTLTVSNMSPEDSSIYLCSVEGGIDGYTFGSGTRLTVV.

The chain couples TRBV29-1 to TRBJ1-1; D unresolved. V was shortened by 4 bases and J by 6 bases, with 12 bases between the two germline ends. Germline-derived CDR1 and CDR2 are SQVTM and ANQGSEA. The CDR3 consists of 12 residues. CDR3: CSVVDNSAEAFF. CDR3 in DNA: TGCAGCGTTGTAGACAACAGCGCTGAAGCTTTCTTT.

The rearrangement joins TRBV2 to TRBJ1-5; 7 positions match TRBD1. From germline, CDR1 is SNHLY and CDR2 FYNNEI. CDR3 size: 14 residues. Losses at the gene ends were 6 bases for V and 7 bases for J; bases not matched to a gene: 9. The CDR3: CASRTTGVVQPQHF. CDR3 nucleotide sequence: TGTGCCAGCAGGACTACAGGGGTAGTCCAGCCCCAGCATTTT.

The chain has TRBV7-6 and TRBJ2-3, with 9 bases fitting TRBD1. V lost 5 bases and J lost 3; bases outside the gene matches: 6. Germline CDR1 is SGHVS and CDR2 is FNYEAQ. The CDR3 runs to 15 residues. The CDR3 protein is CASSLGTGYTDTQYF. The CDR3 region has the DNA TGTGCCAGCAGCCTCGGGACAGGGTATACAGATACGCAGTATTTT.